This T cell receptor beta chain was sequenced in a study of T cell changes during pregnancy in multiple sclerosis. This table comes from immunoSEQ multiplex PCR, and its TCRdb copy is limited to in-frame clones, with some not included. Counted here are 67,000 or so clones, about 92% occurring once; the ten biggest clones make up under 3.5%. The clonotype originates from a female donor in good health, enrolled as a control in a pregnancy study. The sample in question was CD8+ T cells from peripheral blood mononuclear cells, obtained in the third trimester of pregnancy.

The CDR3 protein is CASSQRQGYEQYF. The CDR3 region has the DNA TGTGCCAGCAGCCAGAGACAGGGCTACGAGCAGTACTTC. The rearrangement uses TRBV6-1 and TRBJ2-7; 7 positions match TRBD1. V trimming: 6 bases; J trimming: 3 bases; junction bases outside the gene matches: 5. CDR1 and CDR2 from the germline V gene are MNHNS and SASEGT. The CDR3 covers 13 residues.